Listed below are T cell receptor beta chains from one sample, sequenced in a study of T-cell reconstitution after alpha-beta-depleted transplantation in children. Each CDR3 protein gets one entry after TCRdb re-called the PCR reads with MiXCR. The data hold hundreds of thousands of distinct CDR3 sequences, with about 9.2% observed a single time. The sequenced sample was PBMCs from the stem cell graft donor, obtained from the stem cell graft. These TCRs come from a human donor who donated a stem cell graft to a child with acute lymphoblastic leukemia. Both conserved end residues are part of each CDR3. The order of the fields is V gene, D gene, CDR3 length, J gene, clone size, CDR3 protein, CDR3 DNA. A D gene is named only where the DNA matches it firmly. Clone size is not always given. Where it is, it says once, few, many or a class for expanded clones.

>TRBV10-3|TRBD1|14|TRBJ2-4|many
CAIRDRDAKNIQYF
TGTGCCATCAGGGACAGGGATGCCAAAAACATTCAGTACTTC
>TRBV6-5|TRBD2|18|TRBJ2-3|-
CASSYPENGGSTTDTQYF
TGTGCCAGCAGTTACCCTGAAAACGGGGGGTCTACCACAGATACGCAGTATTTT
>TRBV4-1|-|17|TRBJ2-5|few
CASSQPPGGLTQETQYF
TGCGCCAGCAGCCAGCCCCCCGGGGGACTCACACAAGAGACCCAGTACTTC
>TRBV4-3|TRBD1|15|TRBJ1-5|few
CASSQDRQGYQPQHF
TGCGCCAGCAGCCAAGATCGACAGGGGTATCAGCCCCAGCATTTT
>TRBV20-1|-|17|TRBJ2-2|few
CSAAKINFGTVTGELFF
TGCAGTGCTGCCAAGATCAACTTTGGGACGGTCACCGGGGAGCTGTTTTTT
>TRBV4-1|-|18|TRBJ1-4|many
CASSQDARAQATNEKLFF
TGCGCCAGCAGCCAAGATGCAAGGGCCCAGGCAACTAATGAAAAACTGTTTTTT
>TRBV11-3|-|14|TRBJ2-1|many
CASSQTKVTNEQFF
TGTGCCAGCAGCCAAACTAAGGTGACAAATGAGCAGTTCTTC
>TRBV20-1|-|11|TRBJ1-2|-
CSGRRAGGYTF
TGCAGTGGGAGGAGGGCTGGTGGCTACACCTTC
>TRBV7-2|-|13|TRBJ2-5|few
CASSQGTQETQYF
TGTGCCAGCAGCCAAGGGACGCAAGAGACCCAGTACTTC
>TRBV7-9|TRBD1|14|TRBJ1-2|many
CASSWSDRGHGYTF
TGTGCCAGCAGCTGGTCGGACAGGGGGCATGGCTACACCTTC
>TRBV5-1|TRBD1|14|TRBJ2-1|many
CASSLDQGAYEQFF
TGCGCCAGCAGCTTGGATCAGGGGGCCTATGAGCAGTTCTTC
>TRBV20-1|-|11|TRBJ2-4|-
CSVWGKNIQYF
TGCAGTGTTTGGGGCAAAAACATTCAGTACTTC
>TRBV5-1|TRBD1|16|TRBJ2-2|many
CASSFVGTVNTGELFF
TGCGCCAGCAGCTTCGTAGGGACAGTGAACACCGGGGAGCTGTTTTTT
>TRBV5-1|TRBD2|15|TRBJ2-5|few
CASSRQRGTQETQYF
TGCGCCAGCAGCAGACAGCGGGGAACGCAAGAGACCCAGTACTTC
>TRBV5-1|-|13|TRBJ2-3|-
CASSSEGVDTQYF
TGCGCCAGCAGCTCGGAGGGAGTAGATACGCAGTATTTT
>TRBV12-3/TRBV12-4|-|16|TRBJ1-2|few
CASSSGAGRVDYGYTF
TGTGCCAGCAGTTCCGGGGCCGGGCGCGTGGACTATGGCTACACCTTC
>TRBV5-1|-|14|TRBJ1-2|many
CATYTDGLNYGYTF
TGCGCCACCTACACGGACGGCCTAAACTATGGCTACACCTTC
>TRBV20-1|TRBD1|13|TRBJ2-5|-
CSAYWDRFKTQYF
TGCAGTGCTTATTGGGACAGGTTCAAGACCCAGTACTTC
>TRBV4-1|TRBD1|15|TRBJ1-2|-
CASSQARGLDYGYTF
TGCGCCAGCAGCCAAGCCAGGGGGTTGGACTATGGCTACACCTTC
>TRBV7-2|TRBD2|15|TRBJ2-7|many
CASSSPGGSVYEQYF
TGTGCCAGCAGCTCCCCTGGCGGGAGCGTTTACGAGCAGTACTTC
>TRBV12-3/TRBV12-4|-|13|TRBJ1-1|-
CASSLKEDTEAFF
TGTGCCAGCAGTTTAAAGGAGGACACTGAAGCTTTCTTT
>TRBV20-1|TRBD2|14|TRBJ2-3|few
CSAKGLAGRDTQYF
TGCAGTGCCAAAGGACTAGCCGGGCGAGATACGCAGTATTTT
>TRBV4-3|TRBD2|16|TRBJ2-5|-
CASSQGLAGAQVTQYF
TGCGCCAGCAGCCAAGGACTAGCGGGGGCCCAGGTGACCCAGTACTTC
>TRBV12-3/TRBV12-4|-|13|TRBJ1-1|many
CASLPGKGTEAFF
TGTGCCAGCCTCCCGGGGAAGGGCACTGAAGCTTTCTTT
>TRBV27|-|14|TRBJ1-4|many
CASSLFRGSEKLFF
TGTGCCAGCAGTTTATTCCGGGGCAGCGAAAAACTGTTTTTT
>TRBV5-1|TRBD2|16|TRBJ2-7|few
CASSLITSGGFYEQYF
TGCGCCAGCAGCTTGATCACTAGCGGGGGGTTCTACGAGCAGTACTTC
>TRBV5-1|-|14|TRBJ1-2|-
CASSFLGGNYGYTF
TGCGCCAGCAGCTTCCTAGGGGGGAACTATGGCTACACCTTC